These 2 T cell receptor beta chains share one sample of origin, sequenced in a study of blood T cell repertoires in COVID-19. Libraries were prepared by immunoSEQ multiplex PCR; TCRdb keeps only in-frame clonotypes and omits some of them. In the table there are some 350,000 clones, around nine tenths of which are singletons. The sequencing sample was made of peripheral blood. These receptors all come from a woman between 18 and 30 years old who had recovered from COVID-19.

This chain connects TRBV2 to TRBJ2-1; TRBD1 is a possible D gene (5 bases). Trimming removed 4 bases at V and 4 bases at J, with 11 bases between. CDR1 and CDR2 from the germline V gene are SNHLY and FYNNEI. This CDR3 spans 14 amino acids. The CDR3 loop is CASSGGRAYNEQFF. The CDR3 bases are TGTGCCAGCAGTGGAGGCAGGGCATACAATGAGCAGTTCTTC.

The V gene is TRBV4-1, the J gene TRBJ1-1, with TRBD1 as a possible D gene (5 bases). The CDR3 length is 14 residues. Trimming removed 4 bases from V and 6 bases from J, with 15 bases in between. Germline CDR1 MGHRA, CDR2 YSYEKL. The CDR3 protein is CASSPQGVGSEAFF. The CDR3 region has the DNA TGCGCCAGCAGCCCTCAAGGGGTGGGATCTGAAGCTTTCTTT.